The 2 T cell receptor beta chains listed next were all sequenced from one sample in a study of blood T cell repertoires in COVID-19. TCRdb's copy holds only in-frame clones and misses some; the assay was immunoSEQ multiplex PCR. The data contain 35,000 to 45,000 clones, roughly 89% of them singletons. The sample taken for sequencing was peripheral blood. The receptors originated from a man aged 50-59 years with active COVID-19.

CDR3 amino acids: CAITKGQGTDTQYF. CDR3 coding DNA: TGTGCCATCACCAAGGGACAGGGGACAGATACGCAGTATTTT. The J gene is TRBJ2-3, the V gene TRBV10-3, with TRBD1 identical over 10 bases. Trimming took 7 bases from V and 3 from J; bases not matched to a gene: 4. This CDR3 has 14 residues. Germline CDR1 ENHRY, CDR2 SYGVKD.

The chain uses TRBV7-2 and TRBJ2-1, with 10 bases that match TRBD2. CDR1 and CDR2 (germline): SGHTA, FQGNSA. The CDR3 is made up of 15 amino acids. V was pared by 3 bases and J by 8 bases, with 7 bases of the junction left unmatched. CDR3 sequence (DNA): TGTGCCAGCAGCTTGGCAGCGGGGGGGCAATATGAGCAGTTCTTC. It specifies CASSLAAGGQYEQFF.